This T cell receptor (beta chain) derives from a study of identical twins. Template switching added a universal primer site, and cDNA bore unique molecular identifiers. A single record per CDR3 protein comes from TCRdb applying MiXCR to the 5' RACE reads. The sample holds approximately 250,000 distinct CDR3 sequences, over 5.5% seen once. Trimming took 1 base from V and 0 from J, leaving 15 bases between them. Germline CDR1 LNHDA, CDR2 SQIVND (reference sequence). The CDR3 contains 17 residues. A further study also used this sample, focusing on T cells expressing NK-cell markers.

Sequenced input: CD8+ T cells sorted from blood. V usage is TRBV19 and J usage is TRBJ2-5, with D hard to call. This sequence was found in a young woman in good health. CDR3 in amino acids: CASSIGFVADNQETQYF. The CDR3, as DNA: TGTGCCAGTAGTATAGGGTTTGTAGCCGACAACCAAGAGACCCAGTACTTC. Together with reference TRBV19 and TRBJ2-5, the CDR3 gives the full variable domain: DGGITQSPKYLFRKEGQNVTLSCEQNLNHDAMYWYRQDPGQGLRLIYYSQIVNDFQKGDIAEGYSVSREKKESFPLTVTSAQKNPTAFYLCASSIGFVADNQETQYFGPGTRLLVL.